This paragraph reports one T cell receptor beta chain. Its specificity is unknown. CDR3 length: 13 amino acids. The V end lost 3 bases, the J end lost 4 bases, and 10 bases lay between the germline ends. Germline CDR1 SGHRS, CDR2 YFSETQ. This sample was included in a study of T cell repertoires in cytomegalovirus infection. Study-wide findings and caveats: What dominated the ex vivo response were HLA-C-restricted CMV-specific TCR beta clonotypes. People with CMV and the relevant HLA were identified by cumulative public TCR beta family frequency.

TCRdb reprocessed the reads via MiXCR and lists one record per CDR3 protein. The sample includes hundreds of thousands of distinct CDR3 sequences, roughly 33% of them seen just once. The chain has TRBV5-1 and TRBJ1-2, with D possibly matching TRBD1 (6 bases). The TCR was taken from a human donor in good health (CMV status not recorded). Some clones in this sample may be carry-over from other donors' samples. The material sequenced was cultured PBMCs, taken from culture after CMV antigen stimulation. As DNA, the CDR3 is TGCGCCAGCAGCTCGGACAGCCCCTATGGCTACACCTTC. It yields the protein CASSSDSPYGYTF.